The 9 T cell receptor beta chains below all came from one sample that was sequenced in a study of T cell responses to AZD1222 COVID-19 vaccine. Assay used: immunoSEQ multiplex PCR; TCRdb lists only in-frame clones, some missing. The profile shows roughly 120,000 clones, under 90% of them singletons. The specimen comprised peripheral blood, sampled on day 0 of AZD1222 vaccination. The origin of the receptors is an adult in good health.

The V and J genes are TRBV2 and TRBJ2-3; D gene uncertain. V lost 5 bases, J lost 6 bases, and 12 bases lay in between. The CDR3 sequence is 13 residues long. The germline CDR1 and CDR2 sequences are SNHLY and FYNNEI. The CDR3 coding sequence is TGTGCCAGCAGTTTCAACTGGGCGGATACGCAGTATTTT. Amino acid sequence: CASSFNWADTQYF.

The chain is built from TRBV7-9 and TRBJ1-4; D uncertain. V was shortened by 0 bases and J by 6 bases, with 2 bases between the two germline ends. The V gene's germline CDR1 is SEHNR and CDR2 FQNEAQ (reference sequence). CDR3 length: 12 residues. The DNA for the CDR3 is TGTGCCAGCAGCTTAGCTGATGAAAAACTGTTTTTT. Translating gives CASSLADEKLFF.

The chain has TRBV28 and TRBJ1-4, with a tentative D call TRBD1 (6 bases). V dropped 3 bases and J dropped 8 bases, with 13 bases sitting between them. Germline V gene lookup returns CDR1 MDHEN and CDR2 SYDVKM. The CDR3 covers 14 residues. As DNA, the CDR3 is TGTGCCAGCAGTTTTGTGGGGGGACAAGAAAAACTGTTTTTT. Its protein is CASSFVGGQEKLFF.

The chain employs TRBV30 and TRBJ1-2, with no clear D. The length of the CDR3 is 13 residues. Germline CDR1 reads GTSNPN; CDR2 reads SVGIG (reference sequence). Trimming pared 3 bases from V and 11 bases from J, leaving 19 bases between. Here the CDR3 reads CAWSPPGISRYTF. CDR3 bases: TGTGCCTGGAGCCCCCCCGGGATCTCCCGGTACACCTTC.

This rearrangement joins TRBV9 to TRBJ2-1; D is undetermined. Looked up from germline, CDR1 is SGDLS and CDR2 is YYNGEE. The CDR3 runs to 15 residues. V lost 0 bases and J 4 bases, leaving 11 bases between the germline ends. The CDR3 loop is CASSVVMTNYNEQFF. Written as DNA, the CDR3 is TGTGCCAGCAGCGTAGTGATGACGAATTACAATGAGCAGTTCTTC.

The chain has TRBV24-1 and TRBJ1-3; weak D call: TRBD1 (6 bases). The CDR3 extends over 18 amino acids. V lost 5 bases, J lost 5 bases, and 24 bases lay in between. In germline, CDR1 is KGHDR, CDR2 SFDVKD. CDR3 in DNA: TGTGCCACCAGTGTTCGCGGCTGGCAGGGGCGAGAACGAAACACCATATATTTT. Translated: CATSVRGWQGRERNTIYF.

In nucleotides, the CDR3 is TGTGCCAGCTCACAATACAATGAGCAGTTCTTC. Translation gives CASSQYNEQFF. This chain links TRBV18 with TRBJ2-1; D not resolved. In germline, CDR1 is KGHSH, CDR2 LQKENI. Trimming removed 4 bases at V and 4 bases at J, with 2 bases between. CDR3 length: 11 residues.

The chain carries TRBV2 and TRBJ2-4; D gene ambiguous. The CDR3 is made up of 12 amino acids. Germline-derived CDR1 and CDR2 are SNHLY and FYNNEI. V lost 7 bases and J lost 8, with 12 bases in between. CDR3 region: CASTPGWDIQYF. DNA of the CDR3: TGTGCCAGCACTCCTGGGTGGGACATTCAGTACTTC. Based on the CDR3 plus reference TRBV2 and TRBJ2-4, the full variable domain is EPEVTQTPSHQVTQMGQEVILRCVPISNHLYFYWYRQILGQKVEFLVSFYNNEISEKSEIFDDQFSVERPDGSNFTLKIRSTKLEDSAMYFCASTPGWDIQYFGAGTRLSVL.

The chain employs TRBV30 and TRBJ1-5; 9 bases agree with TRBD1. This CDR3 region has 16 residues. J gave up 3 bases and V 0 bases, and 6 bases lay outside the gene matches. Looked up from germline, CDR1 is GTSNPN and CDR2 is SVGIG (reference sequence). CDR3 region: CAWSVPRTGDNQPQHF. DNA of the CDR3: TGTGCCTGGAGTGTACCGCGGACAGGGGACAATCAGCCCCAGCATTTT.